Below are 6 T cell receptor beta chains sequenced from a single sample in a study of cytomegalovirus exposure and HLA in healthy donors. Primers included in the PCR were 60 Vbeta and 13 Jbeta primers. TCRdb keeps only in-frame clones here, not all; method: immunoSEQ multiplex PCR. Of approximately 88,000 clones in the sample, roughly four fifths are singletons; the top ten hold approximately 3.7%. Sample: PBMCs. Receptor source: a man aged 30 to 39 in good health and CMV-seronegative.

The chain combines TRBV9 with TRBJ2-3; tentatively, D is TRBD1 (5 bases). The CDR3 loop spans 19 amino acids. Germline V gene sequence: CDR1 SGDLS, CDR2 YYNGEE. Trimming took off 0 bases at V and 0 bases at J, with 20 bases between the two ends. The CDR3 sequence: CASSVGQADTPPSTDTQYF. DNA for the CDR3: TGTGCCAGCAGCGTAGGGCAGGCGGACACCCCACCGAGCACAGATACGCAGTATTTT.

The V gene is TRBV6-1, the J gene TRBJ1-6; the match to TRBD1 covers 9 bases. This CDR3 has 13 amino acids. V shed 6 bases, J shed 7 bases, and the junction held 1 base outside the gene matches. Looked up from germline, CDR1 is MNHNS and CDR2 is SASEGT. The CDR3 loop reads CASSGTGNSPLHF. CDR3 coding DNA: TGTGCCAGCAGCGGGACAGGGAATTCACCCCTCCACTTT.

This chain connects TRBV11-1 to TRBJ2-1, with D maybe TRBD2 (5 bases). The V gene lost 0 bases and the J gene lost 0 bases, with 9 bases spanning the gap. The CDR3 covers 16 residues. Germline V gene sequence: CDR1 SGHAT, CDR2 FQDESV (reference sequence). CDR3 loop: CASSLARGSSYNEQFF. The CDR3 DNA reads as TGTGCCAGCAGCTTAGCGCGAGGGAGCTCCTACAATGAGCAGTTCTTC. The variable domain in full, completed from reference TRBV11-1 and TRBJ2-1, reads EAEVAQSPRYKITEKSQAVAFWCDPISGHATLYWYRQILGQGPELLVQFQDESVVDDSQLPKDRFSAERLKGVDSTLKIQPAELGDSAMYLCASSLARGSSYNEQFFGPGTRLTVL.

This clone has only a few counts. CDR3 sequence reads: CASSQDRSSFGTVYNYGYTF. DNA for the CDR3: TGCGCCAGCAGCCAAGATCGATCAAGTTTCGGGACAGTCTATAACTATGGCTACACCTTC. The gene calls are TRBV4-1 and TRBJ1-2; 7 bases agree with TRBD1. CDR1 MGHRA and CDR2 YSYEKL come from the germline V gene. Trimming at V came to 0 bases and at J to 1 base, leaving 17 bases not matched to a gene. This CDR3 region has 20 residues.

DNA of the CDR3: TGTGCCAGCAGTTACGGGCAGGGGGACTATGGCTACACCTTC. Encoded protein: CASSYGQGDYGYTF. This chain joins TRBV6-5 and TRBJ1-2; 7 bases map to TRBD1. V lost 2 bases and J lost 3; bases outside the gene matches: 3. The CDR3 is 14 residues long. Germline CDR1 and CDR2: MNHEY and SVGAGI.

The rearrangement links TRBV18 to TRBJ1-1; D remains unclear. The V gene's germline CDR1 is KGHSH and CDR2 LQKENI. Trimming took 2 bases from V and 0 from J, leaving 10 bases between them. The CDR3 is 15 residues long. CDR3 sequence reads: CASSPRSEMNTEAFF. DNA of the CDR3: TGTGCCAGCTCACCAAGATCCGAGATGAACACTGAAGCTTTCTTT.